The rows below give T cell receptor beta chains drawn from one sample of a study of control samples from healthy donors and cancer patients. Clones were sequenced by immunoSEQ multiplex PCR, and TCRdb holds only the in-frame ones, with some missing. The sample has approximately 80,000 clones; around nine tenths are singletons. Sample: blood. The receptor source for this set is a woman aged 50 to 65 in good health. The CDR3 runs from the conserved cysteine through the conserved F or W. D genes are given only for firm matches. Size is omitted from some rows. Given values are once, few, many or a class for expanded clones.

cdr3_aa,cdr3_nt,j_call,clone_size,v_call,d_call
CSVEVRSGGSTGELFF,TGCAGCGTTGAGGTCCGAAGCGGGGGGAGCACCGGGGAGCTGTTTTTT,TRBJ2-2,few,TRBV29-1,TRBD2
CASRAPSTDTQYF,TGTGCCAGCAGGGCACCCAGCACAGATACGCAGTATTTT,TRBJ2-3,.,TRBV6-5,.
CASSWDRDTEAFF,TGTGCCAGCAGCTGGGACAGGGACACTGAAGCTTTCTTT,TRBJ1-1,.,TRBV2,TRBD1
CASSYRMDISSYNEQFF,TGCGCCAGCAGTTATCGAATGGACATAAGCTCCTACAATGAGCAGTTCTTC,TRBJ2-1,.,TRBV5-1,.
CATGTVTGELFF,TGTGCCACGGGGACCGTCACCGGGGAGCTGTTTTTT,TRBJ2-2,.,TRBV12-3/TRBV12-4,.
CATSDRDGFQETQYF,TGTGCCACCAGTGATCGCGACGGATTTCAAGAGACCCAGTACTTC,TRBJ2-5,.,TRBV24-1,.
CASSSGPRLSDTQYF,TGCGCCAGCAGCTCCGGGCCTCGTTTATCGGATACGCAGTATTTT,TRBJ2-3,.,TRBV5-1,.
CASSEFRDRGHRGYGYTF,TGTGCCAGCAGTGAATTCCGGGACAGGGGCCACCGGGGCTATGGCTACACCTTC,TRBJ1-2,.,TRBV6-1,TRBD1
CASSEGVGTQYF,TGTGCCAGCAGTGAGGGGGTGGGTACGCAGTATTTT,TRBJ2-3,once,TRBV2,.
CASGRTGGENGYTF,TGTGCCAGTGGTCGGACAGGGGGTGAGAATGGCTACACCTTC,TRBJ1-2,.,TRBV19,TRBD1
CASSPSSGGSYNEQFF,TGTGCCAGCAGTCCCTCTAGCGGGGGGTCCTACAATGAGCAGTTCTTC,TRBJ2-1,.,TRBV27,TRBD2
CASSQDIQETQYF,TGTGCCAGCAGTCAAGATATACAAGAGACCCAGTACTTC,TRBJ2-5,.,TRBV12-3/TRBV12-4,.
CASSQQGQGFFHTEAFF,TGTGCCAGCAGCCAACAGGGACAGGGGTTTTTTCACACTGAAGCTTTCTTT,TRBJ1-1,.,TRBV14,TRBD1
CASSLGVDKGAEAFF,TGCGCCAGCAGCTTAGGCGTCGATAAGGGGGCTGAAGCTTTCTTT,TRBJ1-1,.,TRBV5-1,.
CASSGYRSPYTEAFF,TGCGCCAGCAGCGGGTACAGGAGTCCTTACACTGAAGCTTTCTTT,TRBJ1-1,.,TRBV4-1,.
CASSRTGSGNTIYF,TGTGCCAGTAGTCGGACAGGGTCGGGAAACACCATATATTTT,TRBJ1-3,.,TRBV6-5,TRBD1
CASSLGGWDTEAFF,TGTGCCAGCAGCCTGGGAGGTTGGGACACTGAAGCTTTCTTT,TRBJ1-1,once,TRBV6-5,.
CASSLEYRGPGYTF,TGCGCCAGCAGCTTGGAATACAGGGGGCCTGGCTACACCTTC,TRBJ1-2,.,TRBV5-1,TRBD1
CASSERTGRAYGYTF,TGTGCCAGCAGTGAGAGAACAGGGAGGGCTTATGGCTACACCTTC,TRBJ1-2,.,TRBV2,.
CASSFRGRGGYTF,TGTGCCAGCAGTTTCCGGGGGAGAGGTGGCTACACCTTC,TRBJ1-2,.,TRBV27,.
CASSSWTGGGSGANVLTF,TGCGCCAGCAGCTCATGGACAGGGGGAGGGTCTGGGGCCAACGTCCTGACTTTC,TRBJ2-6,.,TRBV5-1,TRBD1
CAINPGIGTDTQYF,TGTGCCATCAATCCCGGGATAGGAACAGATACGCAGTATTTT,TRBJ2-3,.,TRBV10-3,.
CASSVRGRLYNEQFF,TGTGCCAGCAGCGTACGGGGTCGTCTCTACAATGAGCAGTTCTTC,TRBJ2-1,.,TRBV9,.
CASSLGRSTGELFF,TGTGCCAGCAGCCTAGGAAGGTCGACCGGGGAGCTGTTTTTT,TRBJ2-2,.,TRBV13,.
CASSAADYEQYF,TGTGCCAGCAGCGCGGCCGATTACGAGCAGTACTTC,TRBJ2-7,.,TRBV7-9,.
CASRTGLMGEAFF,TGTGCCAGCAGGACAGGCCTCATGGGTGAAGCTTTCTTT,TRBJ1-1,.,TRBV12-3/TRBV12-4,.
CASSTQGSGSPLHF,TGTGCCAGCTCGACCCAGGGCAGCGGCTCACCCCTCCACTTT,TRBJ1-6,.,TRBV18,.
CASSRQRTSGGAYEQFF,TGTGCCAGCTCAAGACAAAGGACTAGCGGGGGGGCCTATGAGCAGTTCTTC,TRBJ2-1,.,TRBV2,TRBD2
CASSLGILYGYTF,TGTGCCAGCAGCTTAGGGATACTCTATGGCTACACCTTC,TRBJ1-2,.,TRBV7-9,.
CASTGQGVDSPLHF,TGTGCCAGCACAGGACAGGGTGTTGATTCACCCCTCCACTTT,TRBJ1-6,.,TRBV7-9,TRBD1
CASSNFMTGMNTEAFF,TGTGCCAGCAGCAATTTTATGACAGGGATGAACACTGAAGCTTTCTTT,TRBJ1-1,.,TRBV5-6,TRBD1
CASSPSAGYGGSSGNTIYF,TGCGCCAGCAGTCCAAGCGCGGGGTACGGGGGATCCTCTGGAAACACCATATATTTT,TRBJ1-3,.,TRBV23-1,.
CASSLNGNYEQYF,TGCGCCAGCAGCTTGAACGGAAACTACGAGCAGTACTTC,TRBJ2-7,.,TRBV5-1,.
CASSLGTGNTGELFF,TGTGCCAGCAGCCTGGGGACGGGGAACACCGGGGAGCTGTTTTTT,TRBJ2-2,.,TRBV6-4,.
CASSIHGYTF,TGTGCCAGCAGCATCCATGGCTACACCTTC,TRBJ1-2,.,TRBV4-2,.
CASSVEWGEETQYF,TGTGCCAGCAGCGTCGAATGGGGGGAAGAGACCCAGTACTTC,TRBJ2-5,.,TRBV9,.
CASQRRGQGADTQYF,TGTGCCTCACAGAGAAGGGGACAGGGGGCAGATACGCAGTATTTT,TRBJ2-3,.,TRBV6-6,TRBD1
CASSLGTGLTEAFF,TGTGCCAGCAGCCTGGGGACAGGGCTAACTGAAGCTTTCTTT,TRBJ1-1,.,TRBV3-1/TRBV3-2,TRBD1
CASSPRLSSGELFF,TGTGCCAGCAGCCCAAGACTTTCGTCAGGGGAGCTGTTTTTT,TRBJ2-2,.,TRBV4-2,.
CASSHIADDNEKLFF,TGTGCCAGCAGCCACATTGCAGATGATAATGAAAAACTGTTTTTT,TRBJ1-4,.,TRBV4-2,.
CATQGGASTDTQYF,TGTGCCACCCAGGGAGGGGCTAGCACAGATACGCAGTATTTT,TRBJ2-3,.,TRBV5-4,TRBD2
CANIVRTEPFYGYTF,TGTGCCAACATAGTAAGGACGGAACCCTTTTATGGCTACACCTTC,TRBJ1-2,.,TRBV6-5,.
CASSLAQGTDTQYF,TGTGCCAGCAGCTTAGCGCAAGGGACAGATACGCAGTATTTT,TRBJ2-3,.,TRBV7-9,.
CASSSQVTAGTGELFF,TGCGCCAGCAGCTCGCAGGTGACAGCCGGCACCGGGGAGCTGTTTTTT,TRBJ2-2,.,TRBV5-1,.